This T cell receptor beta chain was found in a study of cytomegalovirus exposure and HLA in healthy donors. Broader study findings: One cluster of highly shared sequence variants probably arose as a sequencing artifact.

Vbeta (60) and Jbeta (13) primers were used in the PCR. Only in-frame clones appear in the TCRdb table, and some are missing; sequencing was by immunoSEQ multiplex PCR. This sample has about 110,000 clones, with over 60% found just once. This CDR3 region has 13 residues. Germline V CDR1 and CDR2: SQVTM, ANQGSEA. The V end lost 7 bases, the J end lost 1 base, and 10 bases lay between the germline ends. To note about this clone: The antigen is not known.

The rearrangement uses TRBV29-1 and TRBJ2-2, with a possible D match to TRBD1 (6 bases). This TCR derives from a woman between 55 and 75 years old in good health and CMV-seropositive. The sequenced sample was PBMCs. In DNA form, the CDR3 reads TGCAGCGCCGGACAGATGAACACCGGGGAGCTGTTTTTT. This encodes CSAGQMNTGELFF.